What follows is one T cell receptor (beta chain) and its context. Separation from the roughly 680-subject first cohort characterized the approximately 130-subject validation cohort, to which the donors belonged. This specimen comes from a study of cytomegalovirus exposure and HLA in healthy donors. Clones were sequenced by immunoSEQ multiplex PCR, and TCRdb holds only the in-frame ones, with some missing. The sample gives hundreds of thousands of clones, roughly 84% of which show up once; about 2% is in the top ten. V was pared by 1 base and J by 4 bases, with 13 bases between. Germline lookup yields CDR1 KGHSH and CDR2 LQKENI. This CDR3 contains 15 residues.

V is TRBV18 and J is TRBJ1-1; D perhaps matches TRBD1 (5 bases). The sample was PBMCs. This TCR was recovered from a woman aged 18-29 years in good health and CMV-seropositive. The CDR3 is CASSPRTVGGTEAFF. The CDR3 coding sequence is TGTGCCAGCTCACCACGGACGGTCGGGGGCACTGAAGCTTTCTTT.